This T cell receptor beta chain was sequenced in a study of shared clonotypes between healthy human individuals. In its sample, this clone was seen once. Germline loops: CDR1 LNHDA, CDR2 SQIVND (reference sequence). V lost 5 bases, J lost 4 bases, and 6 bases stayed unmatched. CDR3 length: 15 amino acids. Clones were read by immunoSEQ multiplex PCR, and TCRdb kept only the in-frame ones, dropping some. The sample records a few million clones, around 95% being singletons. The sequencing input was naive CD4+ T cells sorted from blood. Subset here: CD45RA+ positively selected. The clonotype was recovered from a man between 18 and 35 years old in good health. The rearrangement joins TRBV19 to TRBJ1-1, with 11 positions matching TRBD1. CDR3 sequence: CASSGGDRGSTEAFF. The CDR3 DNA sequence: TGTGCCAGTAGTGGAGGGGACAGGGGGAGCACTGAAGCTTTCTTT.